These T cell receptor beta chains were read from a single sample in a study of cytomegalovirus exposure and HLA in healthy donors. Assay: immunoSEQ multiplex PCR; the TCRdb copy retains only in-frame clones and omits some. The data contain roughly 99,000 clones, approximately 79% of them seen just once; the ten biggest clones take up less than 2%. The material sequenced was PBMCs. The source of these receptors is a male donor in good health and CMV-seronegative. Both conserved end residues are trimmed from each CDR3. Fields, in order: D gene, clone size, V gene, J gene, CDR3 protein. The D gene is left open where the match is weak. The size of a clone is reported for some rows only, either as once, few or many, or as a class for expanded clones.

>NA|NA|TRBV18|TRBJ1-5
ASSPIDRTNQPQH
>NA|NA|TRBV19|TRBJ2-2
ASSMFTIRGDTGELF
>NA|NA|TRBV30|TRBJ2-7
AWNRGWQPDGEQY
>TRBD2|NA|TRBV28|TRBJ2-1
ASSQTSGSYNEQF
>NA|NA|TRBV6-6|TRBJ2-2
ASMGSPRQNTGELF
>TRBD2|NA|TRBV7-3|TRBJ2-2
ASSLRTSGRGELF
>TRBD2|NA|TRBV28|TRBJ2-3
ASSLGLALSSSTDTQY
>TRBD1|NA|TRBV6-5|TRBJ2-3
ASSSQTGGQTQY
>TRBD1|NA|TRBV5-6|TRBJ1-2
ASSPGTGPTICGYT
>NA|few|TRBV9|TRBJ2-7
ASSPRQAASYEQY
>TRBD2|NA|TRBV14|TRBJ2-7
ASSQEGSSGGAYLPDEQY
>TRBD2|NA|TRBV5-6|TRBJ2-1
ASSRLAEAHGLDEQF
>TRBD1|NA|TRBV9|TRBJ2-7
ASSGLTGGPYEQY
>NA|NA|TRBV12-1|TRBJ2-1
ASSFRTSGRDDNEQF
>TRBD2|NA|TRBV4-2|TRBJ2-1
ASSQAQREGGQF
>NA|once|TRBV7-9|TRBJ2-3
ASSFSADTQY
>NA|NA|TRBV7-9|TRBJ1-2
SSSLREGNYGYT
>NA|NA|TRBV5-6|TRBJ2-5
ASSFGETQY
>TRBD1|NA|TRBV7-9|TRBJ1-1
ASSLGQGRGAF
>TRBD2|few|TRBV27|TRBJ2-1
ASSTLPTSGSGI
>NA|NA|TRBV28|TRBJ1-5
ASSLLGANNQPQH
>NA|NA|TRBV5-1|TRBJ2-6
ASSLRDSSSGANVLT
>TRBD2|NA|TRBV28|TRBJ2-1
ARIIGLAGPEAPYNEQF
>NA|NA|TRBV10-2|TRBJ2-5
ASSEHRTGKETQY
>NA|NA|TRBV19|TRBJ1-5
ASSISGGPGNQPQH
>NA|NA|TRBV6-1|TRBJ2-1
ASSGLGYHNEQF
>TRBD2|NA|TRBV5-1|TRBJ2-7
ASSLALNTGGRTYEQY
>NA|NA|TRBV6-1|TRBJ2-3
ASSARGAGDTQY
>NA|NA|TRBV28|TRBJ2-5
ASSERQETQY
>NA|NA|TRBV6-4|TRBJ2-3
ASRISGSTDTQY
>NA|few|TRBV6-4|TRBJ1-5
ASSVSYNQPQH
>TRBD2|NA|TRBV5-1|TRBJ2-1
ASKGTSGRGNEQF
>TRBD2|once|TRBV7-3|TRBJ2-3
ASSFTSGRAGGDTQY
>NA|NA|TRBV5-6|TRBJ2-2
ASSRGGELF
>NA|NA|TRBV7-9|TRBJ2-1
ASSLKGGDEQF
>NA|NA|TRBV30|TRBJ2-7
AWSTVPATYEQY
>NA|once|TRBV6-5|TRBJ1-2
ASSSTTTGSDYGYT
>TRBD2|few|TRBV4-3|TRBJ2-7
ASSQVWASGSDEQY
>NA|NA|TRBV7-2|TRBJ1-4
ASSRGDNEKLF
>TRBD2|NA|TRBV19|TRBJ2-5
ASSRTSGTQETQY
>NA|NA|TRBV28|TRBJ1-2
ASRLTGPYGYT
>NA|NA|TRBV9|TRBJ2-3
ASSGTVSSTDTQY
>NA|NA|TRBV4-1|TRBJ1-2
ASSQGPGAENGYT
>TRBD1|NA|TRBV7-2|TRBJ2-7
ASSPGTESTYEQY
>TRBD1|NA|TRBV9|TRBJ2-1
ASSPPGQAANEQF
>TRBD1|NA|TRBV10-3|TRBJ2-7
AIRGTVPYEQY
>TRBD2|NA|TRBV30|TRBJ2-5
AWSSTSGETQY
>NA|NA|TRBV28|TRBJ1-2
ASSLPGFYGYT
>TRBD2|once|TRBV7-6|TRBJ2-3
ASSYASGRARDTQY
>TRBD1|NA|TRBV28|TRBJ2-7
ASMGQNYEQY
>NA|NA|TRBV13|TRBJ2-7
ASSPGQRASYEQY
>NA|NA|TRBV7-9|TRBJ1-5
ASRGTDSQPQH
>NA|NA|TRBV5-1|TRBJ2-7
ASSWADGFASYEQY